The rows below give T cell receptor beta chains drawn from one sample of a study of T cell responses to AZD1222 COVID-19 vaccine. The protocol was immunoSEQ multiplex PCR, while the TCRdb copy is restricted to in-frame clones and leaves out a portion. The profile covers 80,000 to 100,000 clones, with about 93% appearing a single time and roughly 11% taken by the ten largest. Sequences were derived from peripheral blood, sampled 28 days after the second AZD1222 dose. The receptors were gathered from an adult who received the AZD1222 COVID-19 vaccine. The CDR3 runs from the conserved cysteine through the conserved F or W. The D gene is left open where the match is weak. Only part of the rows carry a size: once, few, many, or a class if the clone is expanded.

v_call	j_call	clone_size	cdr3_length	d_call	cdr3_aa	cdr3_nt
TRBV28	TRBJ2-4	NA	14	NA	CASTPNLAKNIQYF	TGTGCCAGCACCCCCAATCTGGCCAAAAACATTCAGTACTTC
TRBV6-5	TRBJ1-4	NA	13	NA	CASRVDQDEKLFF	TGTGCCAGCAGAGTAGACCAGGATGAAAAACTGTTTTTT
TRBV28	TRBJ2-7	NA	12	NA	CASSFFTSEQYF	TGTGCCAGCAGTTTTTTCACTTCCGAGCAGTACTTC
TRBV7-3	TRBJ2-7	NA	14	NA	CASSLRGPAYEQYF	TGTGCCAGCAGCTTGAGGGGACCGGCCTACGAGCAGTACTTC
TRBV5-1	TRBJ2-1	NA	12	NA	CASSLEGYEQFF	TGCGCCAGCAGCTTGGAGGGGTATGAGCAGTTCTTC
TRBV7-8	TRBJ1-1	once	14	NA	CASSVWWPNTEAFF	TGTGCCAGCAGCGTTTGGTGGCCGAACACTGAAGCTTTCTTT
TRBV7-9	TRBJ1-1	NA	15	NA	CASSAPGGRDTEAFF	TGTGCCAGCAGCGCCCCTGGGGGTCGGGACACTGAAGCTTTCTTT
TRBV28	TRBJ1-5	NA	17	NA	CASSLLGQGRGNQPQHF	TGTGCCAGCAGTTTATTGGGGCAGGGACGCGGCAATCAGCCCCAGCATTTT
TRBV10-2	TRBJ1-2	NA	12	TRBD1	CASTGTGVGYTF	TGCGCCAGCACCGGGACAGGGGTCGGCTACACCTTC
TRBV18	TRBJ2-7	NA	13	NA	CASRFTGLGEQYF	TGTGCCAGCCGATTCACCGGGCTTGGGGAGCAGTACTTC
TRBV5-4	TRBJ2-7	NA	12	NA	CASSLEVYEQYF	TGTGCCAGCAGCTTGGAGGTTTACGAGCAGTACTTC
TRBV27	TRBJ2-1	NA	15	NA	CASSLGRGKGNEQFF	TGTGCCAGCAGTTTAGGTAGGGGAAAGGGGAATGAGCAGTTCTTC
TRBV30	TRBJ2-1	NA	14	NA	CASARDFHYNEQFF	TGTGCCAGCGCCCGGGACTTCCACTACAATGAGCAGTTCTTC
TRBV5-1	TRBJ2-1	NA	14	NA	CASGDYLRRNEQFF	TGCGCCAGCGGAGACTACTTAAGGCGCAATGAGCAGTTCTTC
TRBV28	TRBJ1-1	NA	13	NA	CASRPNLPAEAFF	TGTGCCAGCAGGCCTAATCTCCCAGCTGAAGCTTTCTTT
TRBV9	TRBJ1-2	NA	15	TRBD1	CASSERGQGGYGYTF	TGTGCCAGCAGCGAGAGGGGACAGGGAGGGTATGGCTACACCTTC
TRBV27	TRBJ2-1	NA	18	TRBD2	CASSLTGTSFIGYNEQFF	TGTGCCAGCAGCCTTACCGGGACTAGTTTTATTGGTTACAATGAGCAGTTCTTC
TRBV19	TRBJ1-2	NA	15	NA	CASSSIGATNYGYTF	TGTGCCAGTAGTAGTATCGGGGCTACTAACTATGGCTACACCTTC
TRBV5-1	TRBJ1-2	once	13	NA	CASSLAANYGYTF	TGCGCCAGCAGCTTGGCCGCGAACTATGGCTACACCTTC
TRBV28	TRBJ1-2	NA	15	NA	CASSSSPGMHYGYTF	TGTGCCAGCAGTTCCTCCCCGGGGATGCACTATGGCTACACCTTC
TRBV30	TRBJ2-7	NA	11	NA	CAWSGGGEQYF	TGTGCCTGGAGTGGTGGGGGCGAGCAGTACTTC
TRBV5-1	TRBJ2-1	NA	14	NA	CASSFLAGDNEQFF	TGCGCCAGCAGCTTCCTAGCAGGAGACAATGAGCAGTTCTTC
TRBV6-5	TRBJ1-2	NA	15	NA	CASSYYRTRSYGYTF	TGTGCCAGCAGTTATTACAGGACGAGGTCCTATGGCTACACCTTC
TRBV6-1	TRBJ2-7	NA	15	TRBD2	CASSEETSLSYEQYF	TGTGCCAGCAGTGAAGAGACTAGCTTATCCTACGAGCAGTACTTC
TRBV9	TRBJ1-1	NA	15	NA	CASSPRTGKNTEAFF	TGTGCCAGCAGCCCGCGGACGGGGAAAAACACTGAAGCTTTCTTT
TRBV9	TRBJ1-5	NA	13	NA	CASSVGDNQPQHF	TGTGCCAGCAGCGTAGGCGACAATCAGCCCCAGCATTTT
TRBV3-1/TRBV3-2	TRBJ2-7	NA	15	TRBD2	CASSQGLAASYEQYF	TGTGCCAGCAGCCAGGGCCTAGCGGCTTCCTACGAGCAGTACTTC
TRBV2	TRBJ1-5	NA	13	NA	CASSADSNQPQHF	TGTGCCAGCAGCGCTGACAGCAATCAGCCCCAGCATTTT
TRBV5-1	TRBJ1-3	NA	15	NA	CASSHSQNSGNTIYF	TGCGCCAGCAGTCACTCGCAGAACTCTGGAAACACCATATATTTT
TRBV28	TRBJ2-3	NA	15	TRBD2	CASSLASGPTDTQYF	TGTGCCAGCAGTTTGGCTAGCGGCCCCACAGATACGCAGTATTTT
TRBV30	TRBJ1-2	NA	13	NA	CAWSVGEYYGYTF	TGTGCCTGGAGTGTAGGGGAGTACTATGGCTACACCTTC
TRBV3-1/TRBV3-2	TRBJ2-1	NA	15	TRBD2	CASSPRTSGGNEQFF	TGTGCCAGCAGCCCACGCACTAGCGGGGGTAATGAGCAGTTCTTC
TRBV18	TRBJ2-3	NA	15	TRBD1	CASCLTQGVTDTQYF	TGTGCCAGCTGCCTAACACAGGGGGTAACAGATACGCAGTATTTT
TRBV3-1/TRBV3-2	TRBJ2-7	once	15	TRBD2	CASSQRRTSGYEQYF	TGTGCCAGCAGCCAAAGGAGGACTAGCGGCTACGAGCAGTACTTC
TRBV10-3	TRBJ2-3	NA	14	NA	CAISESPPADTQYF	TGTGCCATCAGTGAGTCTCCTCCGGCAGATACGCAGTATTTT
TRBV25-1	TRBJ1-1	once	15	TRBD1	CASRAAGGLNTEAFF	TGTGCCAGCAGAGCGGCAGGGGGCTTGAACACTGAAGCTTTCTTT
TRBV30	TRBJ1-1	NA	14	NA	CAWRAGGGAGEAFF	TGTGCCTGGAGGGCTGGGGGGGGCGCGGGAGAAGCTTTCTTT
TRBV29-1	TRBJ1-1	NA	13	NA	CSVAGSLNTEAFF	TGCAGCGTGGCCGGGAGTTTAAACACTGAAGCTTTCTTT
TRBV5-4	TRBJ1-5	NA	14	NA	CASSRAGGNQPQHF	TGTGCCAGCAGCCGAGCTGGGGGGAATCAGCCCCAGCATTTT
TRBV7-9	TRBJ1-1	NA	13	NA	CASSFGGRSEAFF	TGTGCCAGCAGCTTTGGCGGACGAAGTGAAGCTTTCTTT
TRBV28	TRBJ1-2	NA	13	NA	CASSRDKNYGYTF	TGTGCCAGCAGCCGGGACAAAAACTATGGCTACACCTTC
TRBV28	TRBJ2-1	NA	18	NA	CASGGPAAFESSYNEQFF	TGTGCCAGCGGAGGACCCGCAGCGTTTGAGAGCTCCTACAATGAGCAGTTCTTC
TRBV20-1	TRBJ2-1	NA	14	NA	CSASGGNTYNEQFF	TGCAGTGCTAGTGGCGGGAACACCTACAATGAGCAGTTCTTC
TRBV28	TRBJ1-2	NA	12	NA	CASSFLFRDYTF	TGTGCCAGCAGTTTCCTCTTCCGGGACTACACCTTC
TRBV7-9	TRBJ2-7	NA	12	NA	CASSSGAYEQYF	TGTGCCAGCAGCTCCGGCGCCTACGAGCAGTACTTC
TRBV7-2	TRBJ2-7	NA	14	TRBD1	CASSFDRGLREQYF	TGTGCCAGCAGCTTTGACAGGGGGTTAAGGGAGCAGTACTTC
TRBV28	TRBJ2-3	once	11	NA	CASSLTNTQYF	TGTGCCAGCAGTTTGACTAATACGCAGTATTTT
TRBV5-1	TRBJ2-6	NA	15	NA	CASSLERAGANVLTF	TGCGCCAGCAGCTTGGAGCGTGCTGGGGCCAACGTCCTGACTTTC
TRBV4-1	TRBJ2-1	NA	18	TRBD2	CASSQAPGLAGNNNEQFF	TGCGCCAGCAGCCAAGCGCCGGGACTAGCGGGTAACAACAATGAGCAGTTCTTC
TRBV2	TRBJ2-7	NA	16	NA	CASSWGGGPGPSEQYF	TGTGCCAGCAGTTGGGGGGGCGGCCCGGGGCCCTCCGAGCAGTACTTC